These 17 T cell receptor beta chains came from one sample sequenced in a study of human T cells and chemical hapten exposure. Time point described: patch test 1, 2 weeks after DPC sensitization. The treatment denotes: therapeutic diphenylcyclopropenone sensitization with weekly scalp DPC. A single record per CDR3 protein comes from TCRdb applying MiXCR to the RACE reads. This table has tens of thousands of distinct CDR3 sequences, around 10% appearing once. This material consisted of whole blood, taken in connection with sensitization to the hapten diphenylcyclopropenone (DPC). The receptors here all came from a woman aged 50 to 65 with alopecia areata. Some clones in this sample may be carry-over from other donors' samples.

This clonotype was counted many times. The chain combines TRBV29-1 with TRBJ2-5; tentatively, D is TRBD1 (6 bases). From germline, CDR1 is SQVTM and CDR2 ANQGSEA. The CDR3 loop spans 16 amino acids. Trimming pared 6 bases from V and 1 base from J, leaving 21 bases between. The CDR3 is CSVLYRDRSVQETQYF. Written as DNA, the CDR3 is TGCAGCGTACTATACCGCGACAGGTCTGTCCAAGAGACCCAGTACTTC.

In its sample, this clonotype was seen a few times. The V call is TRBV12-3 or TRBV12-4, the J call TRBJ1-5; D gene ambiguous. The ends were cut back, 3 bases at V and 0 bases at J, with 9 bases in the middle. The CDR3 has 15 residues. In nucleotides, the CDR3 is TGTGCCAGCAGTTTGCGGCAGACTAGCAATCAGCCCCAGCATTTT. It translates to CASSLRQTSNQPQHF.

J is TRBJ2-5 and V is TRBV18; D gene uncertain. V lost 1 base to trimming and J lost 2 bases, with 8 bases between them. CDR3 length equals 14 residues. Germline CDR1 KGHSH, CDR2 LQKENI. The CDR3 reads CASSPQAGQETQYF. CDR3 in DNA: TGTGCCAGCTCACCACAGGCAGGACAAGAGACCCAGTACTTC. Complete variable domain (other parts from reference TRBV18 and TRBJ2-5): NAGVMQNPRHLVRRRGQEARLRCSPMKGHSHVYWYRQLPEEGLKFMVYLQKENIIDESGMPKERFSAEFPKEGPSILRIQQVVRGDSAAYFCASSPQAGQETQYFGPGTRLLVL.

The table lists this clonotype with a few counts. The chain combines TRBV6-2 or TRBV6-3 with TRBJ2-2; 11 positions agree with TRBD2. Germline-derived CDR1 and CDR2 are MNHEY and SVGEGT. Unmatched junction bases numbered 13, after V lost 5 bases and J lost 5 bases. There are 18 residues in the CDR3. CDR3 in amino acids: CASSPETLAGGGTGELFF. CDR3 DNA sequence: TGTGCCAGCAGTCCCGAGACGCTAGCGGGAGGAGGGACCGGGGAGCTGTTTTTT.

This clonotype has more than one count but fewer than ten. The V gene is TRBV7-9, the J gene TRBJ2-3; D is possibly TRBD1 (6 bases). Germline V CDR1 and CDR2: SEHNR, FQNEAQ (reference sequence). Trimming took 5 bases from V and 0 from J, leaving 15 bases between them. This CDR3 is built from 16 residues. CDR3 in DNA: TGTGCCAGCAGCGCACGACAGGATTCTAGCACAGATACGCAGTATTTT. This gives the protein CASSARQDSSTDTQYF.

V and J are TRBV10-3 and TRBJ1-5; weak D call: TRBD1 (6 bases). Looked up from germline, CDR1 is ENHRY and CDR2 is SYGVKD. This CDR3 region has 14 residues. Trimming stripped 6 bases from V and 7 bases from J, with 16 bases between. The CDR3 DNA is TGTGCCATCAGCGAGGGGGGTAGGCCGCAGCCCCAGCATTTT. It specifies CAISEGGRPQPQHF.

This clonotype was observed a handful of times. Here the CDR3 DNA reads TGTGCCAGCAGTTTACCAGGGAAAACGCAAGAGACCCAGTACTTC. It codes for CASSLPGKTQETQYF. The chain couples TRBV28 to TRBJ2-5; tentatively, D is TRBD1 (5 bases). V lost 2 bases and J 2 bases, leaving 12 bases between the germline ends. This CDR3 spans 15 amino acids. Looked up from germline, CDR1 is MDHEN and CDR2 is SYDVKM.

The chain is built from TRBV6-2 or TRBV6-3 and TRBJ2-7; 16 positions match TRBD2. The V gene's germline CDR1 is MNHEY and CDR2 SVGEGT. V lost 0 bases, J lost 4 bases, and 6 bases stayed unmatched. This CDR3 has 18 amino acids. CDR3 in amino acids: CASSYSPGTSGRVYEQYF. The CDR3 DNA follows: TGTGCCAGCAGTTACTCCCCGGGGACTAGCGGGAGGGTGTACGAGCAGTACTTC.

This clonotype was observed at least ten times. This chain connects TRBV6-2 or TRBV6-3 to TRBJ1-5; D ambiguous. The CDR3 runs to 13 residues. In germline, CDR1 is MNHEY, CDR2 SVGEGT. Trimming took 7 bases from V and 5 from J, leaving 12 bases between them. Here the CDR3 reads CASKTRVDQPQHF. CDR3 nucleotides: TGTGCCAGCAAAACGAGAGTGGATCAGCCCCAGCATTTT.

The V gene is TRBV10-1, the J gene TRBJ2-2; no clear D. The germline V gene encodes CDR1 WNHNN and CDR2 SYGVQD (reference sequence). V lost 3 bases, J lost 4 bases, and 6 bases lay in between. The CDR3 runs to 13 residues. This CDR3 is CASSDRPTGELFF. The CDR3 bases are TGCGCCAGCAGTGACAGACCCACCGGGGAGCTGTTTTTT.

The table lists this clonotype with a few counts. The CDR3 is CASRGTASGRATGTDTQYF. The DNA for the CDR3 is TGTGCCAGTCGCGGAACGGCTAGCGGGAGGGCCACCGGCACAGATACGCAGTATTTT. The chain recombines TRBV3-1 with TRBJ2-3, with 12 bases that match TRBD2. The CDR3 loop spans 19 amino acids. Germline CDR1 and CDR2: LGHDT and YNNKEL (reference sequence). V was clipped by 9 bases and J by 1 base; unmatched bases: 17.

The chain combines TRBV18 with TRBJ2-5; 12 nucleotides line up with TRBD2. In germline, CDR1 is KGHSH, CDR2 LQKENI. The V gene end was trimmed by 3 bases and the J gene end by 3 bases; junction bases not matched to a gene: 8. This CDR3 is built from 17 residues. CDR3 DNA: TGTGCCAGCTCACCGCCTAGCGGGAGGGCCGGAAAAGAGACCCAGTACTTC. Its translation is CASSPPSGRAGKETQYF.

The genes are TRBV5-1 and TRBJ2-6; 8 positions match TRBD1. J was trimmed by 4 bases and V by 4 bases; bases with no gene match: 1. In germline, CDR1 is SGHRS, CDR2 YFSETQ. The CDR3 runs 14 residues. The CDR3 bases are TGCGCCAGCAGCCAGGGGGCAGGGGCCAACGTCCTGACTTTC. This sequence encodes CASSQGAGANVLTF.

Written as DNA, the CDR3 is TGTGCCAGCAGCTTTAGCGGGAGAAGCACCGGGGAGCTGTTTTTT. Translated, it gives CASSFSGRSTGELFF. The chain is built from TRBV5-8 and TRBJ2-2, with 9 nucleotides matching TRBD2. Germline CDR1 is SGHTS and CDR2 is YDEGEE. The CDR3 loop spans 15 amino acids. Unmatched junction bases numbered 3, after V lost 2 bases and J lost 4 bases. Full variable domain (outside the CDR3, taken from reference TRBV5-8 and TRBJ2-2): EAGVTQSPTHLIKTRGQQATLRCSPISGHTSVYWYQQALGLGLQFLLWYDEGEERNRGNFPPRFSGRQFPNYSSELNVNALELEDSALYLCASSFSGRSTGELFFGEGSRLTVL.

Ten or more counts support this clonotype. The rearrangement links TRBV11-2 to TRBJ1-1, with D unclear. V was cut by 6 bases and J by 1 base, with 12 bases left in between. CDR1 and CDR2 from the germline V gene are SGHAT and FQNNGV. The CDR3 has 14 residues. Written as DNA, the CDR3 is TGTGCCAGCAGATTCGGACCGTCGAACACTGAAGCTTTCTTT. The encoded protein is CASRFGPSNTEAFF.

The rearrangement joins TRBV28 to TRBJ2-7, with a possible D match to TRBD2 (6 bases). The CDR3 covers 14 residues. From germline, CDR1 is MDHEN and CDR2 SYDVKM. V shed 4 bases and J shed 5 bases, with 15 bases lying between them. CDR3 in amino acids: CASSWDRGGNEQYF. CDR3 nucleotides: TGTGCCAGCAGTTGGGATAGAGGCGGGAACGAGCAGTACTTC.

The chain uses TRBV11-2 and TRBJ1-4; D uncertain. Germline V gene data show CDR1 as SGHAT and CDR2 as FQNNGV. Trimming removed 0 bases at V and 4 bases at J, with 12 bases between. This CDR3 region has 16 residues. CDR3 sequence (DNA): TGTGCCAGCAGCTTAGATCTGGTCGTCCGTAATGAAAAACTGTTTTTT. This codes for CASSLDLVVRNEKLFF.